Following are 16 T cell receptor beta chains from one sample sequenced in a study of response to subunit inactivated influenza vaccine. TCRdb re-derived calls from the RT-PCR reads in MiXCR, one entry per CDR3 protein. The sample holds fewer than 750,000 distinct CDR3 sequences, about 14% seen once. The source was PBMCs from blood, collected roughly 12 days after vaccination. The receptors come from a man aged 50 to 60 who received an inactivated influenza vaccine.

The gene calls are TRBV28 and TRBJ2-5; D not resolved. Trimming took 4 bases from V and 2 from J, leaving 14 bases between them. Germline V gives CDR1 MDHEN, CDR2 SYDVKM. The CDR3 covers 15 residues. In DNA form, the CDR3 reads TGTGCCAGCAGTTCGGCCCTCTTACTACAAGAGACCCAGTACTTC. This translates into CASSSALLLQETQYF.

This clonotype has just a few counts. The CDR3: CASSQGSSGSPLHF. CDR3 coding DNA: TGTGCCAGCAGCCAGGGATCGAGTGGATCACCCCTCCACTTT. The gene calls are TRBV3-1 and TRBJ1-6; no clear D. The CDR3 totals 14 residues. V gave up 3 bases and J gave up 10 bases, with 13 bases separating them. Germline loops: CDR1 LGHDT, CDR2 YNNKEL (reference sequence).

This clonotype occurred many times. This chain connects TRBV29-1 to TRBJ2-1; the D gene could be TRBD1 or TRBD2 (5 bases each). With 3 bases removed from V and 6 bases from J, the gap between germline ends came to 15 bases. The CDR3 is 14 amino acids. The germline gives CDR1 SQVTM, CDR2 ANQGSEA. As DNA, the CDR3 is TGCAGCGTTGACGGGACGTCAGGAGGCAATGAGCAGTTCTTC. Translation gives CSVDGTSGGNEQFF.

The chain uses TRBV20-1 and TRBJ2-5, with D tentatively TRBD2 (6 bases). The CDR3 runs to 11 residues. The V gene lost 5 bases and the J gene lost 5 bases, with 9 bases spanning the gap. CDR1 DFQATT and CDR2 SNEGSKA come from the germline V gene (reference sequence). This CDR3 is CSAGGRETQYF. Written as DNA, the CDR3 is TGCAGTGCTGGGGGGAGGGAGACCCAGTACTTC.

There are many counts of this clonotype. The chain combines TRBV6-1 with TRBJ2-7; 11 bases align to TRBD2. This CDR3 is built from 14 residues. Germline loops: CDR1 MNHNS, CDR2 SASEGT. Trimming at V came to 6 bases and at J to 2 bases, leaving 3 bases not matched to a gene. The CDR3 reads CASSRSGRAYEQYF. The CDR3 region has the DNA TGTGCCAGCAGCCGTAGCGGGAGGGCCTACGAGCAGTACTTC.

The rearrangement uses TRBV7-2 and TRBJ2-4; D gene uncertain. Germline CDR1 reads SGHTA; CDR2 reads FQGNSA. V lost 0 bases, J lost 5 bases, and 2 bases lay in between. The CDR3 is made up of 12 amino acids. The CDR3 reads CASSLAENIQYF. CDR3 DNA: TGTGCCAGCAGCTTAGCGGAAAACATTCAGTACTTC.

There are a few counts of this clonotype. The V and J genes are TRBV20-1 and TRBJ1-2; maybe TRBD1 (5 bases). The ends were cut back, 6 bases at V and 3 bases at J, with 17 bases in the middle. The germline V gene encodes CDR1 DFQATT and CDR2 SNEGSKA (reference sequence). This CDR3 contains 14 residues. The CDR3: CSAPAGAGHYGYTF. The CDR3 nucleotides are TGCAGTGCGCCAGCCGGGGCAGGGCACTATGGCTACACCTTC.

In this sample, this clonotype turned up a few times. The rearrangement uses TRBV5-1 and TRBJ2-7; tentative D call: TRBD1 (6 bases). Germline V gives CDR1 SGHRS, CDR2 YFSETQ. Trimming removed 0 bases at V and 0 bases at J, with 10 bases between. CDR3 size: 15 residues. In DNA, the CDR3 is TGCGCCAGCAGCTTGGGCGACAGGAACTCCTACGAGCAGTACTTC. Protein: CASSLGDRNSYEQYF. The full variable domain, rest sourced from reference TRBV5-1 and TRBJ2-7, is KAGVTQTPRYLIKTRGQQVTLSCSPISGHRSVSWYQQTPGQGLQFLFEYFSETQRNKGNFPGRFSGRQFSNSRSEMNVSTLELGDSALYLCASSLGDRNSYEQYFGPGTRLTVT.

This clonotype appeared many times. This rearrangement joins TRBV5-1 to TRBJ1-4; possible D gene TRBD1, 5 bases. Between the trimmed V and J ends, which lost 0 bases and 5 bases, there was a span of 14 bases. This CDR3 region has 16 residues. Germline loops: CDR1 SGHRS, CDR2 YFSETQ. The CDR3 loop reads CASSLAGTVRNEKLFF. DNA of the CDR3: TGCGCCAGCAGCTTGGCGGGGACCGTTAGGAATGAAAAACTGTTTTTT.

The table lists this clonotype with a few counts. This chain uses TRBV11-1 with TRBJ1-3; D might be TRBD1 (5 bases). Germline V gene data show CDR1 as SGHAT and CDR2 as FQDESV (reference sequence). V was trimmed by 5 bases and J by 4 bases, leaving 12 bases between them. The CDR3 sequence is 14 residues long. The CDR3 DNA is TGTGCCAGCAGCGTAGGGGCGCGAGGAAACACCATATATTTT. This gives the protein CASSVGARGNTIYF.

This clonotype has at least ten counts. The chain has TRBV4-3 and TRBJ2-2; 9 bases are a match to TRBD1. V gave up 4 bases and J gave up 3 bases; unmatched junction bases: 3. CDR1 is LGHNA and CDR2 is YSLEER in the germline V gene. The CDR3 consists of 15 residues. The CDR3 spells CASSRGQGDTGELFF. CDR3 DNA: TGCGCCAGCAGCCGGGGACAGGGAGACACCGGGGAGCTGTTTTTT.

The chain links TRBV29-1 to TRBJ1-2; D not certain. The CDR3 is 15 amino acids. V was cut by 0 bases and J by 5 bases, with 16 bases left in between. Germline CDR1 SQVTM, CDR2 ANQGSEA. The CDR3 DNA follows: TGCAGCGTTGAAGATGGTCAGGTTGCGGGATATGGCTACACCTTC. This gives the protein CSVEDGQVAGYGYTF.

The CDR3 DNA reads TGTGCCAGCAGCCATATATCAGGTGGGGGTCGAAGCAATCAGCCCCAGCATTTT. Protein: CASSHISGGGRSNQPQHF. The chain links TRBV6-1 to TRBJ1-5; perhaps TRBD1 as D (5 bases). Germline V gene lookup returns CDR1 MNHNS and CDR2 SASEGT. Trimming cost V 6 bases and J 1 base, with 22 bases left between them. The CDR3 extends over 18 amino acids.

This clonotype was found many times. V usage is TRBV12-3 or TRBV12-4 and J usage is TRBJ1-6; 10 positions agree with TRBD1. The J segment lost 12 bases and the V segment lost 3 bases, leaving 5 bases of the junction unmatched. CDR3 length: 14 residues. CDR3 residues: CASSFLDRGRPLHF. The DNA for the CDR3 is TGTGCCAGCAGTTTCCTGGACAGGGGGAGACCCCTCCACTTT.

This clonotype was detected only a few times. The gene calls are TRBV5-1 and TRBJ1-4; 9 positions match TRBD1. The CDR3 runs to 15 residues. CDR1 and CDR2 (germline): SGHRS, YFSETQ. Unmatched junction bases numbered 3, after V lost 5 bases and J lost 1 base. The DNA of the CDR3 is TGCGCCAGCAGATGGACAGGGGAAACTAATGAAAAACTGTTTTTT. Amino acid sequence: CASRWTGETNEKLFF.

This clonotype was found a few times. V and J are TRBV5-1 and TRBJ2-7; possibly TRBD2 for D (5 bases). The CDR3 length is 17 residues. Between the trimmed V and J ends, which lost 1 base and 0 bases, there was a span of 17 bases. In germline, CDR1 is SGHRS, CDR2 YFSETQ. CDR3 sequence reads: CASSLSVSWESSYEQYF. CDR3 bases: TGCGCCAGCAGCTTGTCCGTATCCTGGGAGAGCTCCTACGAGCAGTACTTC.